These 6 T cell receptor beta chains came from one sample sequenced in a study of blood T cell repertoires in COVID-19. Assay: immunoSEQ multiplex PCR; the TCRdb copy retains only in-frame clones and omits some. This sample has 150,000 to 170,000 clones, with around 82% found just once. The specimen was peripheral blood. The receptors come from a man aged 55-75 years with COVID-19, enrolled during active disease.

The chain employs TRBV11-2 and TRBJ2-1; D possibly corresponds to TRBD2 (5 bases). In germline, CDR1 is SGHAT, CDR2 FQNNGV. This CDR3 spans 18 amino acids. V lost 5 bases to trimming and J lost 2 bases, with 22 bases between them. This chain's CDR3 is CASSPSTRGNTTYNEQFF. The CDR3 DNA follows: TGTGCCAGCAGCCCGAGTACTCGAGGGAATACCACCTACAATGAGCAGTTCTTC.

This chain connects TRBV5-5 to TRBJ2-6; D may be TRBD2 (6 bases). Trimming removed 0 bases at V and 4 bases at J, with 8 bases between. This CDR3 contains 15 residues. CDR1 is SGHKS and CDR2 is YYEKEE in the germline V gene (reference sequence). CDR3 loop: CASSLAGEGANVLTF. CDR3 bases: TGTGCCAGCAGCTTGGCGGGGGAAGGGGCCAACGTCCTGACTTTC.

The chain links TRBV14 to TRBJ2-7; 8 bases agree with TRBD1. Germline V lookup: CDR1 SGHDN, CDR2 FVKESK. This CDR3 is built from 16 residues. J gave up 0 bases and V 5 bases, and 9 bases lay outside the gene matches. As DNA, the CDR3 is TGTGCCAGCAGCACCTTGGACAGGGAGTACTCCTACGAGCAGTACTTC. This translates into CASSTLDREYSYEQYF. Supplemented by reference TRBV14 and TRBJ2-7, the full variable domain reads EAGVTQFPSHSVIEKGQTVTLRCDPISGHDNLYWYRRVMGKEIKFLLHFVKESKQDESGMPNNRFLAERTGGTYSTLKVQPAELEDSGVYFCASSTLDREYSYEQYFGPGTRLTVT.

This chain uses TRBV18 with TRBJ2-5; D gene unclear. The CDR3 is made up of 14 amino acids. Germline CDR1 KGHSH, CDR2 LQKENI. V lost 3 bases to trimming and J lost 3 bases, with 11 bases between them. The CDR3 reads CASSPNAGEETQYF. The DNA of the CDR3 is TGTGCCAGCTCACCGAACGCAGGTGAAGAGACCCAGTACTTC.

This clone was found once. The chain carries TRBV27 and TRBJ2-7, with D tentatively TRBD1 (6 bases). Germline V gene sequence: CDR1 MNHEY, CDR2 SMNVEV (reference sequence). Trimming took off 6 bases at V and 3 bases at J, with 12 bases between the two ends. The CDR3 is 13 amino acids. The CDR3 here is CASSRGQIYEQYF. In DNA form, the CDR3 reads TGTGCCAGCAGCCGTGGACAGATCTACGAGCAGTACTTC.

V and J are TRBV5-1 and TRBJ1-5; 7 bases align to TRBD1. The germline gives CDR1 SGHRS, CDR2 YFSETQ. This CDR3 is 14 amino acids long. Germline trimming cut 5 bases from V and 5 bases from J; bases unmatched to any gene: 7. This chain's CDR3 is CASSPGTADQPQHF. In DNA form, the CDR3 reads TGCGCCAGCAGTCCCGGGACAGCGGATCAGCCCCAGCATTTT.